The next 17 T cell receptor beta chains were all read from a single sample in a study of tumor-infiltrating lymphocytes in localized non-small cell lung cancer. The assay was immunoSEQ multiplex PCR, and TCRdb's table has in-frame clones only and misses some. The table lists under 15,000 clones, over 75% of them singletons. Input material: uninvolved lung tissue not adjacent to the tumor. All receptors come from a human donor with non-small cell lung cancer.

The V gene is TRBV14, the J gene TRBJ1-2; 8 positions agree with TRBD1. The CDR3 covers 14 residues. V lost 1 base to trimming and J lost 14 bases; unmatched junction nucleotides: 12. Germline assignment: CDR1 SGHDN and CDR2 FVKESK. Here the CDR3 reads CASSQVSTQGAQTF. The CDR3 DNA follows: TGTGCCAGCAGCCAAGTATCTACGCAGGGGGCGCAGACCTTC.

J is TRBJ2-7 and V is TRBV6-5; no clear D gene. V lost 2 bases and J lost 7, with 21 bases in between. This CDR3 is 16 amino acids long. CDR1 is MNHEY, CDR2 SVGAGI, per germline. CDR3 protein: CASSYAAKVLPREQYF. CDR3 bases: TGTGCCAGCAGTTACGCGGCGAAGGTGCTCCCGAGAGAGCAGTACTTC.

V usage is TRBV9 and J usage is TRBJ1-5, with TRBD1 matching 12 bases. CDR3 length equals 14 residues. The V and J ends lost 4 bases and 7 bases, in that order; junction bases with no gene match: 3. The germline CDR1 and CDR2 sequences are SGDLS and YYNGEE. The CDR3 DNA sequence: TGTGCCAGCAGCACCGGGACAGGGGGCCAGCCCCAGCATTTT. Translation: CASSTGTGGQPQHF. Full variable domain (remainder filled in from reference TRBV9 and TRBJ1-5): DSGVTQTPKHLITATGQRVTLRCSPRSGDLSVYWYQQSLDQGLQFLIQYYNGEERAKGNILERFSAQQFPDLHSELNLSSLELGDSALYFCASSTGTGGQPQHFGDGTRLSIL.

The CDR3 protein is CASPSQAGPFYEQYF. The DNA for the CDR3 is TGTGCCAGCCCCTCCCAAGCGGGGCCTTTCTACGAGCAGTACTTC. V is TRBV6-4 and J is TRBJ2-7, with TRBD2 matching over 7 bases. V lost 8 bases and J lost 3; bases outside the gene matches: 13. CDR1 is MRHNA, CDR2 SNTAGT, per germline. This CDR3 has 15 residues.

The chain carries TRBV19 and TRBJ2-5; the D gene could be TRBD1 or TRBD2 (5 bases each). V was clipped by 8 bases and J by 8 bases, with 18 bases between them. CDR3 length: 13 residues. Per the germline V gene, CDR1 is LNHDA and CDR2 is SQIVND (reference sequence). In DNA, the CDR3 is TGTGCCAGTGGACCGGGGCAGGGTGAAACCCAGTACTTC. It specifies CASGPGQGETQYF.

The chain is built from TRBV2 and TRBJ1-2; 7 bases match TRBD1. Trimming removed 10 bases from V and 1 base from J; junction bases left unmatched: 9. Germline CDR1 and CDR2: SNHLY and FYNNEI. The CDR3 is 14 amino acids. The chain's CDR3 is CATSDRELNYGYTF. The CDR3 bases are TGTGCCACCTCTGACAGGGAGCTTAACTATGGCTACACCTTC.

V is TRBV9 and J is TRBJ2-5, with 7 bases matching TRBD1. The CDR3 is 13 residues long. V shed 0 bases and J 4 bases; nucleotides not matched to a gene: 0. CDR1 SGDLS and CDR2 YYNGEE come from the germline V gene. CDR3 sequence (DNA): TGTGCCAGCAGCGTAGGACAGGGAGAGACCCAGTACTTC. This gives the protein CASSVGQGETQYF.

The chain carries TRBV27 and TRBJ1-2, with D tentatively TRBD1 (5 bases). CDR1 and CDR2 (germline): MNHEY, SMNVEV (reference sequence). V was cut by 5 bases and J by 3 bases, with 16 bases left in between. This CDR3 has 15 residues. Here the CDR3 DNA reads TGTGCCAGCAGTCCGTCGACAGCGTCTTACTATGGCTACACCTTC. Translation: CASSPSTASYYGYTF.

To note about this clone: Its ends do not fully match the called genes, so a read error is possible. The J gene is TRBJ2-1, the V gene TRBV5-5; 8 nucleotides align to TRBD2. The CDR3 runs to 14 residues. CDR1 and CDR2 from the germline V gene are SGHKS and YYEKEE (reference sequence). CDR3 sequence reads: CASSWLAGPNAQFF. DNA for the CDR3: TGTGCCAGCAGCTGGCTAGCGGGTCCTAATGCGCAGTTCTTC.

The chain links TRBV30 to TRBJ1-4; 8 bases agree with TRBD1. Per germline, CDR1 GTSNPN and CDR2 SVGIG (reference sequence). J lost 10 bases, V lost 5 bases, and 6 bases had no gene match. The CDR3 contains 12 residues. CDR3 DNA: TGTGCCTGGCGGACAGGGTTTGGAAAACTGTTTTTT. Encoded protein: CAWRTGFGKLFF.

This chain uses TRBV7-9 with TRBJ2-3, with TRBD2 matching 13 bases. The CDR3 covers 16 residues. Trimming cost V 1 base and J 6 bases; bases outside gene matches: 4. CDR1 is SEHNR, CDR2 FQNEAQ, per germline (reference sequence). CDR3 sequence: CASSLGTSGREDTQYF. Here the CDR3 DNA reads TGTGCCAGCAGCTTAGGCACTAGCGGGAGGGAGGATACGCAGTATTTT.

The chain couples TRBV7-9 to TRBJ2-2, with TRBD2 matching 12 bases. Germline lookup yields CDR1 SEHNR and CDR2 FQNEAQ (reference sequence). The CDR3 length is 19 residues. Germline trimming cut 3 bases from V and 4 bases from J; bases unmatched to any gene: 12. The CDR3 sequence is CASSFSPGLAGSVTGELFF. The DNA for the CDR3 is TGTGCCAGCAGCTTTTCCCCCGGACTAGCGGGGTCGGTCACCGGGGAGCTGTTTTTT. The whole variable domain, remainder taken from reference TRBV7-9 and TRBJ2-2, is DTGVSQNPRHKITKRGQNVTFRCDPISEHNRLYWYRQTLGQGPEFLTYFQNEAQLEKSRLLSDRFSAERPKGSFSTLEIQRTEQGDSAMYLCASSFSPGLAGSVTGELFFGEGSRLTVL.

This clone was picked up one time. The chain has TRBV7-9 and TRBJ2-1, with 7 positions matching TRBD2. V trimming: 5 bases; J trimming: 6 bases; junction bases outside the gene matches: 10. Germline values: CDR1 SEHNR, CDR2 FQNEAQ (reference sequence). The CDR3 is made up of 15 amino acids. The CDR3 nucleotides read TGTGCCAGCAGCGTTCCGGGCGGGGGACCCAATGAGCAGTTCTTC. It codes for CASSVPGGGPNEQFF.

The rearrangement uses TRBV28 and TRBJ1-1; D remains ambiguous. CDR1 is MDHEN, CDR2 SYDVKM, per germline. The CDR3 length is 12 residues. V shed 6 bases and J shed 6 bases, with 11 bases lying between them. The CDR3 reads CASSPHGPEAFF. CDR3 nucleotides: TGTGCCAGCAGCCCCCATGGCCCTGAAGCTTTCTTT.

This clone was observed once. The genes are TRBV7-9 and TRBJ2-3; unclear D gene. Between the trimmed V and J ends, which lost 6 bases and 1 base, there was a span of 11 bases. CDR1 SEHNR and CDR2 FQNEAQ come from the germline V gene (reference sequence). The CDR3 runs 14 residues. CDR3 in amino acids: CASSVDKGTDTQYF. DNA of the CDR3: TGTGCCAGCAGTGTGGATAAAGGCACAGATACGCAGTATTTT.

The gene calls are TRBV10-3 and TRBJ2-2, with D possibly matching TRBD1 (6 bases). Trimming left V 0 bases short and J 4 bases short, with 12 bases between. Germline loops: CDR1 ENHRY, CDR2 SYGVKD. The CDR3 has 16 amino acids. The CDR3 loop is CAISESGRGITGELFF. CDR3 coding DNA: TGTGCCATCAGTGAGTCAGGCAGGGGAATCACCGGGGAGCTGTTTTTT.

This chain links TRBV18 with TRBJ2-3; tentatively, D is TRBD1 or TRBD2 (7 bases each). V gave up 6 bases and J gave up 6 bases, with 16 bases separating them. There are 14 residues in the CDR3. Germline-derived CDR1 and CDR2 are KGHSH and LQKENI. In DNA, the CDR3 is TGTGCCAGCTCGTCGACAGGGCGGGGGGATACGCAGTATTTT. It yields the protein CASSSTGRGDTQYF.